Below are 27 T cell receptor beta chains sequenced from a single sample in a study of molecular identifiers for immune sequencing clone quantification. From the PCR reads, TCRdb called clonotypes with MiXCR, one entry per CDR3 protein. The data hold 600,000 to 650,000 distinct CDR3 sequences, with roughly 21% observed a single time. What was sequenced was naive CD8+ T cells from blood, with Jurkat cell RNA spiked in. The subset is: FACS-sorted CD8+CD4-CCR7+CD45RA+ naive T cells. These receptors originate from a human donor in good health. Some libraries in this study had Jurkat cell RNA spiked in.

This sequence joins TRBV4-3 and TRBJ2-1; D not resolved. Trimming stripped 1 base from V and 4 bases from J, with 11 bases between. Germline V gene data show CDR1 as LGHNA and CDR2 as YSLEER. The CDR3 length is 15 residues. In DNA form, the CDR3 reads TGCGCCAGCAGCCAAGCCGACTCCCTATACAATGAGCAGTTCTTC. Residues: CASSQADSLYNEQFF.

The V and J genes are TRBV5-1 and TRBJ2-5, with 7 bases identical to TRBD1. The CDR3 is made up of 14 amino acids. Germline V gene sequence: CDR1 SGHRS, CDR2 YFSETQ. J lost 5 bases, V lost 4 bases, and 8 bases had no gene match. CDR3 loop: CASSPDRTWETQYF. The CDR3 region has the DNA TGCGCCAGCAGCCCGGACAGGACCTGGGAGACCCAGTACTTC.

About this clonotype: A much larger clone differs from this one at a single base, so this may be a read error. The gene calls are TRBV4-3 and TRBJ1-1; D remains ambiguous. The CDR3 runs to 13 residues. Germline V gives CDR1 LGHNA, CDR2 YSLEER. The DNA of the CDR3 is TGCGCCAGCAGCCAAGCTAGCCAGCTCGAAGCTATCTTT. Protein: CASSQASQLEAIF.

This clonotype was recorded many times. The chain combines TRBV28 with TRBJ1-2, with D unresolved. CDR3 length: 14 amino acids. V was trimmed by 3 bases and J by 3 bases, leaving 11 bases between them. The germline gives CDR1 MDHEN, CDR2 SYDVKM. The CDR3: CASSFLTEDYGYTF. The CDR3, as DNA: TGTGCCAGCAGTTTCCTCACGGAAGACTATGGCTACACCTTC.

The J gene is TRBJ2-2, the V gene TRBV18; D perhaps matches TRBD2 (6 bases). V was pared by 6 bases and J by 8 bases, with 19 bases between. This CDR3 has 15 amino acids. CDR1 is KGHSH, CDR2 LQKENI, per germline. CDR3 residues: CASSLPGLSLGELFF. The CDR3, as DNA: TGTGCCAGCTCTCTTCCGGGACTCTCATTGGGGGAGCTGTTTTTT.

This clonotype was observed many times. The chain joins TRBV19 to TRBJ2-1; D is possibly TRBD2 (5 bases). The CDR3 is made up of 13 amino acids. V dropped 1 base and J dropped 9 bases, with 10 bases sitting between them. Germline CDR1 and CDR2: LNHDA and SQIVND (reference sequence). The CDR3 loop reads CASSIVLASEQFF. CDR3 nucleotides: TGTGCCAGTAGTATAGTCCTAGCCAGTGAGCAGTTCTTC.

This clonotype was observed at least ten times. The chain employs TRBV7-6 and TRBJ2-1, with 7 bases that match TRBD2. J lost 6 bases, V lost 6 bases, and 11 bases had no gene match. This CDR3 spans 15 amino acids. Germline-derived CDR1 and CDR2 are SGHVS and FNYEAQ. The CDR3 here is CASSRAPGTTNEQFF. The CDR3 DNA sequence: TGTGCCAGCAGTCGTGCCCCCGGGACTACCAATGAGCAGTTCTTC.

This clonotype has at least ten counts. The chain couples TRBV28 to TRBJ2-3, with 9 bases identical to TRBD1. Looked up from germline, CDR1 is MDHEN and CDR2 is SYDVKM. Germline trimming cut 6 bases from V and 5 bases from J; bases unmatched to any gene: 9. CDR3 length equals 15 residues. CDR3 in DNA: TGTGCCAGCAGCGCCTGGACAGGGGCGATAGATACGCAGTATTTT. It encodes CASSAWTGAIDTQYF.

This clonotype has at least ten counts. CDR3 coding DNA: TGTGCCAGCAGCTCGCGTATACTAGCGGCGAACACCGGGGAGCTGTTTTTT. Residues: CASSSRILAANTGELFF. The rearrangement joins TRBV7-9 to TRBJ2-2; TRBD2 matches at 8 bases. Germline V gene lookup returns CDR1 SEHNR and CDR2 FQNEAQ (reference sequence). V shed 4 bases and J 0 bases; nucleotides not matched to a gene: 7. The CDR3 contains 17 residues.

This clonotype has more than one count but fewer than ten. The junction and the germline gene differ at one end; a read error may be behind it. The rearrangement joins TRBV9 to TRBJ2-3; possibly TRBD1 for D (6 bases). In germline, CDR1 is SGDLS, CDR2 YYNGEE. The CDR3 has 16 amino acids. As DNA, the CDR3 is TGTGTCAGCAGCGTAGGTTGGGGGCCTAGCACAGATACGCAGTATTTT. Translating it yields CVSSVGWGPSTDTQYF. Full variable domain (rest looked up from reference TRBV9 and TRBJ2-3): DSGVTQTPKHLITATGQRVTLRCSPRSGDLSVYWYQQSLDQGLQFLIQYYNGEERAKGNILERFSAQQFPDLHSELNLSSLELGDSALYFCVSSVGWGPSTDTQYFGPGTRLTVL.

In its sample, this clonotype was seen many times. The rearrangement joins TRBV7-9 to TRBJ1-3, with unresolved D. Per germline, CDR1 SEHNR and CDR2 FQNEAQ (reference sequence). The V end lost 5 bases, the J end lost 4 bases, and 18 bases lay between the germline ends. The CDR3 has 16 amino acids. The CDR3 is CASSPESVLVGNTIYF. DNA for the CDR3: TGTGCCAGCAGCCCCGAATCAGTTTTGGTCGGAAACACCATATATTTT.

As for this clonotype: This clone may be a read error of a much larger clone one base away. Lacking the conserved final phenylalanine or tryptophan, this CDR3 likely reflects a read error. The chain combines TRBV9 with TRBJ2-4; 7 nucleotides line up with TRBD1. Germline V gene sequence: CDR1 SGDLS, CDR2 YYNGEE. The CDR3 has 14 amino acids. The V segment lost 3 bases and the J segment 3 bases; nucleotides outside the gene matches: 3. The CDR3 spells CASSAGTDKNIQYL. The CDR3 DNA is TGTGCCAGCAGCGCGGGGACAGACAAAAACATTCAGTACCTC.

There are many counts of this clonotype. The CDR3 protein is CASSYSLLQGAYEQYF. CDR3 DNA: TGTGCCAGCAGTTACTCCCTTCTACAGGGGGCCTACGAGCAGTACTTC. This chain links TRBV6-5 with TRBJ2-7, with 8 bases lining up with TRBD1. The CDR3 runs to 16 residues. Germline CDR1 MNHEY, CDR2 SVGAGI. V lost 0 bases to trimming and J lost 2 bases; unmatched junction nucleotides: 6.

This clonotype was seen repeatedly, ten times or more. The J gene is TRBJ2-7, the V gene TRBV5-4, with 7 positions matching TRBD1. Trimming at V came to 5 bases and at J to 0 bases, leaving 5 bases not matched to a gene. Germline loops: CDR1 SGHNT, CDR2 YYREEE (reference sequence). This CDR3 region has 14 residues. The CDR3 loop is CASSSDRDSYEQYF. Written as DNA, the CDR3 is TGTGCCAGCAGTTCCGACAGGGACTCCTACGAGCAGTACTTC.

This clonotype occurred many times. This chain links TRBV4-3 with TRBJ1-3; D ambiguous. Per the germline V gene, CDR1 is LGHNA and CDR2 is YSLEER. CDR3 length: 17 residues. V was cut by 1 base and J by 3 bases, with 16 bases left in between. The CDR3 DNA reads TGCGCCAGCAGCCAAGGGGATGAAGACTACCTTGGAAACACCATATATTTT. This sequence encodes CASSQGDEDYLGNTIYF.

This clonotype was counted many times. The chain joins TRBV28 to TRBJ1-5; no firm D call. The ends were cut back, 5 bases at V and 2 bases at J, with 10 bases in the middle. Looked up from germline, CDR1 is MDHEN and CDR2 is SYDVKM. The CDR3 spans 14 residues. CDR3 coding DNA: TGTGCCAGCAGTCCAAACAGACGCAATCAGCCCCAGCATTTT. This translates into CASSPNRRNQPQHF.

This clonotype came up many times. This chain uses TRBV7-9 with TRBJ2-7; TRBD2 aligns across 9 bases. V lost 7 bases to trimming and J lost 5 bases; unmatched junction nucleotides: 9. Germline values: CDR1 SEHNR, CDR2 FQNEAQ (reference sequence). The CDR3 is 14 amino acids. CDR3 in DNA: TGTGCCAGCACCCCGCCTAGCGGGGCGGACGAGCAGTACTTC. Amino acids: CASTPPSGADEQYF.

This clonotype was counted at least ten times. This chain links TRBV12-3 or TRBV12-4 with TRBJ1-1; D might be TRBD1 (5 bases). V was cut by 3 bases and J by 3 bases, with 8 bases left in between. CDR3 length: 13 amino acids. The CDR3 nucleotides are TGTGCCAGCAGTTTTGTGGGGGACACTGAAGCTTTCTTT. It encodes CASSFVGDTEAFF.

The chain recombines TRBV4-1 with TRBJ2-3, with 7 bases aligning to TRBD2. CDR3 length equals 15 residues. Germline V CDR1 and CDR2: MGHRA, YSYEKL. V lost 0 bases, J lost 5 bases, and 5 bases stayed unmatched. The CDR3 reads CASSQEGGRGDTQYF. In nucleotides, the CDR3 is TGCGCCAGCAGCCAAGAAGGAGGGAGGGGAGATACGCAGTATTTT.

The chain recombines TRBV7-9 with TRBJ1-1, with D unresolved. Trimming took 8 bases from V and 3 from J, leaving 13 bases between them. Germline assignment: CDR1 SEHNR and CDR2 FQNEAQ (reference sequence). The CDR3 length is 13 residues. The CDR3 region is CASGIGADTEAFF. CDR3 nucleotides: TGTGCCAGCGGTATAGGAGCGGACACTGAAGCTTTCTTT.

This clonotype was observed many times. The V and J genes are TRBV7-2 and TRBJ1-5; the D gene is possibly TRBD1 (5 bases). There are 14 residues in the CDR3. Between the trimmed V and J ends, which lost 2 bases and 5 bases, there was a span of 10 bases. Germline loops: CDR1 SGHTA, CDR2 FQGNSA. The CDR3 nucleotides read TGTGCCAGCAGCTTATGGGGGATCGATCAGCCCCAGCATTTT. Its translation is CASSLWGIDQPQHF.

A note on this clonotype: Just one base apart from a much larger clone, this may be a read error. The CDR3 DNA sequence: TGTGCTAGCAGCCTGGGCGGGTCCCTTCGAGAGACCCAGTACTTC. Translated, it gives CASSLGGSLRETQYF. The J gene is TRBJ2-5, the V gene TRBV7-7; perhaps TRBD2 as D (5 bases). CDR3 length: 15 residues. CDR1 is SSHAT and CDR2 is FNYEAQ in the germline V gene (reference sequence).

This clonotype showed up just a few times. The CDR3 loop is CASRPGVVAGNTIYF. CDR3 sequence (DNA): TGTGCCAGCAGGCCAGGGGTTGTGGCTGGAAACACCATATATTTT. The chain employs TRBV27 and TRBJ1-3; perhaps TRBD1 as D (6 bases). Germline V gives CDR1 MNHEY, CDR2 SMNVEV (reference sequence). V gave up 6 bases and J gave up 2 bases, with 14 bases separating them. The CDR3 is 15 residues long.

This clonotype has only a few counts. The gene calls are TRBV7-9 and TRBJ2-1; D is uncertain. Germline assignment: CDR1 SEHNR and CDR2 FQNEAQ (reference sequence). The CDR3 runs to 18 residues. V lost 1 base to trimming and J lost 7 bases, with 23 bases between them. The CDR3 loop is CASSLVLGRNLNGNEQFF. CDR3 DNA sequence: TGTGCCAGCAGCTTAGTTTTGGGCCGGAACCTCAACGGGAATGAGCAGTTCTTC.

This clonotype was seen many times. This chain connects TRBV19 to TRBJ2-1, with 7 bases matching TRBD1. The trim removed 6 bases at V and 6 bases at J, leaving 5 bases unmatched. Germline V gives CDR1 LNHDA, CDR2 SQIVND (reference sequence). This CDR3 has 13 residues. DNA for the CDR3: TGTGCCAGTAGCTTGACAGGGCCCAATGAGCAGTTCTTC. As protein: CASSLTGPNEQFF.

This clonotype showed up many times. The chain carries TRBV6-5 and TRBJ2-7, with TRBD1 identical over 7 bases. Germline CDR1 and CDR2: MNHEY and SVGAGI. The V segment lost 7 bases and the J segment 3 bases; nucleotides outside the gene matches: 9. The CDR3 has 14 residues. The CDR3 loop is CASTQQGSGYEQYF. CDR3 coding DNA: TGTGCCAGCACCCAACAGGGGTCTGGCTACGAGCAGTACTTC.

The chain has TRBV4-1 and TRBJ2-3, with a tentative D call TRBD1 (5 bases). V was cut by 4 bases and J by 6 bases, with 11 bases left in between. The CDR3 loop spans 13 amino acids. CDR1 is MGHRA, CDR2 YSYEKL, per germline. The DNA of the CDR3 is TGCGCCAGCAGCCCTAACTCAGGGGATACGCAGTATTTT. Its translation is CASSPNSGDTQYF.